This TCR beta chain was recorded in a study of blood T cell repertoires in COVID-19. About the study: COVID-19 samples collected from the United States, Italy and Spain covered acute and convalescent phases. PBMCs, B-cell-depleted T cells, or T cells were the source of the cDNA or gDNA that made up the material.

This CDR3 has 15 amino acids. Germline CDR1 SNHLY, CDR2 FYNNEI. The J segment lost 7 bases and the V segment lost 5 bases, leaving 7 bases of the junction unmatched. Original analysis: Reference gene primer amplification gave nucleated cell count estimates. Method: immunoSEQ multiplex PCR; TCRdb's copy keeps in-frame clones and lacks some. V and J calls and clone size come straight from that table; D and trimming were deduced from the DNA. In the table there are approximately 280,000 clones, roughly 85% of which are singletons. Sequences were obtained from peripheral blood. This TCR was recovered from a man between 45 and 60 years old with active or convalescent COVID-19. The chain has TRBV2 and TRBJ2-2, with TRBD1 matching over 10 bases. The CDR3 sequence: CASSPMTGGGGELFF. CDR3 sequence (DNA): TGTGCCAGCAGTCCGATGACAGGGGGCGGCGGGGAGCTGTTTTTT.